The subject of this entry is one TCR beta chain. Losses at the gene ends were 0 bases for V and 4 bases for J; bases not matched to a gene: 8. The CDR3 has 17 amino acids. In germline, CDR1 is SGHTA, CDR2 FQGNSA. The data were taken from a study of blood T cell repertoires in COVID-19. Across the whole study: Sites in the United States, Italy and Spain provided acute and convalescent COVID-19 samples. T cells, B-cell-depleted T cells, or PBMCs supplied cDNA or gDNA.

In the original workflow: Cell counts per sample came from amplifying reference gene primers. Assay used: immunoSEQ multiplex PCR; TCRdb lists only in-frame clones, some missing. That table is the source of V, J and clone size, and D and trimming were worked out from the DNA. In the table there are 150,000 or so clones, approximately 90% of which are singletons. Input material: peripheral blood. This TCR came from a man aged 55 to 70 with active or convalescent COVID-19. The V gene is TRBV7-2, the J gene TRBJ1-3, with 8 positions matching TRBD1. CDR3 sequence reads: CASSLAVDRGAGNTIYF. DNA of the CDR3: TGTGCCAGCAGCTTAGCGGTAGACAGGGGAGCAGGAAACACCATATATTTT.